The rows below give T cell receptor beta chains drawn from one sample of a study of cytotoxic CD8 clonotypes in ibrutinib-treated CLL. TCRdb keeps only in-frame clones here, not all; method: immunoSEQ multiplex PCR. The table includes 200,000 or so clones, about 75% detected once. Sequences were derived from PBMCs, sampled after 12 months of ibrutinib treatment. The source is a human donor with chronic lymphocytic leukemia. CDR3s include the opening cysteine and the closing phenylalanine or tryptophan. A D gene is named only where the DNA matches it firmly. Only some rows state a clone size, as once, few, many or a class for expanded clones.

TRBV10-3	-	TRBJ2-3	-	CAISETTVGPDTQYF	TGTGCCATCAGTGAGACAACGGTGGGACCAGATACGCAGTATTTT
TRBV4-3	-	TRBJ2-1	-	CASSQSNRALGGRGNEQFF	TGCGCCAGCAGCCAGTCGAACAGGGCTCTCGGCGGGAGAGGAAATGAGCAGTTCTTC
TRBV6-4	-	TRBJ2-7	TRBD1	CASTSPGQGAPYEQYF	TGTGCCAGCACGTCCCCGGGACAGGGGGCCCCCTACGAGCAGTACTTC
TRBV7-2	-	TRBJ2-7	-	CASSLGASPAYEQYF	TGTGCCAGCAGCTTAGGGGCTTCCCCGGCCTACGAGCAGTACTTC
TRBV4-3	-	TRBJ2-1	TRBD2	CASSQDWGGIYNEQFF	TGCGCCAGCAGCCAAGATTGGGGGGGGATCTACAATGAGCAGTTCTTC
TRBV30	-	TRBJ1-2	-	CAWSVGTRGYTF	TGTGCCTGGAGTGTAGGGACTCGTGGCTACACCTTC
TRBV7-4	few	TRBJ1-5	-	CASKDQPQHF	TGTGCCAGCAAAGATCAGCCCCAGCATTTT
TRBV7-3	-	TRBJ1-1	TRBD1	CASSSQGMGNTEAFF	TGTGCCAGCAGCTCACAGGGGATGGGGAACACTGAAGCTTTCTTT
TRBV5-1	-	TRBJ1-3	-	CASSPGTTLSGNTIYF	TGCGCCAGCAGCCCGGGGACAACCCTCTCTGGAAACACCATATATTTT
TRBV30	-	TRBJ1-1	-	CAWSGVTEAFF	TGTGCCTGGTCGGGGGTCACTGAAGCTTTCTTT
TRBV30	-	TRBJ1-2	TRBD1	CAWGAGTGDGYTF	TGTGCCTGGGGGGCCGGGACAGGGGACGGCTACACCTTC
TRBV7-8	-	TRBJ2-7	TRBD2	CASSSLGGSGAYEQYF	TGTGCCAGCAGCTCACTAGGGGGTAGCGGGGCCTACGAGCAGTACTTC
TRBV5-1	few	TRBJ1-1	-	CASSFYGENTEAFF	TGCGCCAGCAGCTTTTACGGTGAGAACACTGAAGCTTTCTTT
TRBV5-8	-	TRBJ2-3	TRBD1	CASSRDSNRYTQYF	TGTGCCAGCAGCCGGGACAGCAATCGATATACGCAGTATTTT
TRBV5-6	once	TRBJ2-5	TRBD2	CASSSPGLAKETQYF	TGTGCCAGCAGCTCCCCGGGACTAGCGAAAGAGACCCAGTACTTC
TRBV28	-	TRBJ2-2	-	CASSLLGGITNTGELFF	TGTGCCAGCAGTTTATTGGGTGGGATTACGAACACCGGGGAGCTGTTTTTT
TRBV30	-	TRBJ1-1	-	CAWREWTANTEAFF	TGTGCCTGGAGGGAATGGACAGCGAACACTGAAGCTTTCTTT
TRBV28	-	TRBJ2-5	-	CASSSAQDYWRETQYF	TGTGCCAGCAGTTCGGCACAGGACTATTGGCGGGAGACCCAGTACTTC
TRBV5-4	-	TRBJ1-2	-	CASSSQSGGYTF	TGTGCCAGCAGCTCTCAGTCGGGGGGCTACACCTTC
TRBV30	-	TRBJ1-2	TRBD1	CAWSLGQGVFGYTF	TGTGCCTGGAGCCTTGGACAGGGGGTATTTGGCTACACCTTC
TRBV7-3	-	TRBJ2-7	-	CASSSTATSYEQYF	TGTGCCAGCAGCTCTACAGCGACCTCCTACGAGCAGTACTTC
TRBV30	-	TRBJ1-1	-	CAWGDIGGTEAFF	TGTGCCTGGGGGGACATTGGGGGCACTGAAGCTTTCTTT
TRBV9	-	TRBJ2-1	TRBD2	CASSPAGGYNEQFF	TGTGCCAGCAGCCCAGCGGGGGGGTACAATGAGCAGTTCTTC
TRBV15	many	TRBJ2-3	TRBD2	CATSRTRTSGRTDTQYF	TGTGCCACCAGCAGAACTCGGACTAGCGGGAGGACAGATACGCAGTATTTT
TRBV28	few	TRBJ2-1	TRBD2	CAGYSGRAVNEQFF	TGTGCCGGCTATAGCGGGAGGGCGGTTAATGAGCAGTTCTTC